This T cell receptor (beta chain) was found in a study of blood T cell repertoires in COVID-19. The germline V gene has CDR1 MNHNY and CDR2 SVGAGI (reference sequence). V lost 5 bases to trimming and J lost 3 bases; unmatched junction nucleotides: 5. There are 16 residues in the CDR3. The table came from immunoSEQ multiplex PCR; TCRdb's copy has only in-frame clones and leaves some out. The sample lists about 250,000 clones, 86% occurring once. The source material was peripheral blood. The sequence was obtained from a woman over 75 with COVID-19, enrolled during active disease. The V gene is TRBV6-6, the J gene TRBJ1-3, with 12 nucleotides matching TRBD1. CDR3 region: CASSQGQGAVGNTIYF. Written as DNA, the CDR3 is TGTGCCAGCAGTCAGGGACAGGGGGCGGTTGGAAACACCATATATTTT.